This is a list of T cell receptor beta chains from one sample in a study of CD8+CD57+ T cells in acquired aplastic anemia. TCRdb fed the reads into MiXCR, producing one record per CDR3 protein. The table lists 100,000 to 150,000 distinct CDR3 sequences, around 48% of them singletons, with roughly 2.7% in the top ten. The sample was sorted CD4+, CD8+, or CD8+CD57+ T cells (not recorded which) from PBMCs. These receptors all come from a human donor in good health, serving as a control. The CDR3 runs from the conserved cysteine through the conserved F or W. D genes are given only for firm matches. Rows give clone size only sometimes, using once, few, many, or a class for an expanded clone.

D gene: TRBD2; V gene: TRBV6-1; J gene: TRBJ2-3; clone size: -; CDR3 protein: CASSRGEGGTTDTQYF; CDR3 DNA: TGTGCCAGCAGCCGGGGGGAGGGTGGCACAACAGATACGCAGTATTTT
D gene: TRBD2; V gene: TRBV9; J gene: TRBJ2-3; clone size: -; CDR3 protein: CASSVGLADTDTQYF; CDR3 DNA: TGTGCCAGCAGCGTAGGACTAGCGGACACAGATACGCAGTATTTT
D gene: -; V gene: TRBV29-1; J gene: TRBJ1-1; clone size: -; CDR3 protein: CSVDLLGGTEAFF; CDR3 DNA: TGCAGCGTTGATCTTCTTGGGGGGACTGAAGCTTTCTTT
D gene: -; V gene: TRBV5-1; J gene: TRBJ2-5; clone size: -; CDR3 protein: CASSTTGQETQYF; CDR3 DNA: TGCGCCAGCAGCACGACAGGCCAAGAGACCCAGTACTTC
D gene: TRBD2; V gene: TRBV4-3; J gene: TRBJ2-1; clone size: -; CDR3 protein: CASSHPGLAGGNEQFF; CDR3 DNA: TGCGCCAGCAGCCACCCGGGACTAGCGGGGGGGAATGAGCAGTTCTTC
D gene: TRBD1; V gene: TRBV10-3; J gene: TRBJ1-6; clone size: few; CDR3 protein: CAISAGTANNSPLHF; CDR3 DNA: TGTGCCATCAGTGCCGGGACAGCGAATAATTCACCCCTCCACTTT
D gene: TRBD1; V gene: TRBV30; J gene: TRBJ1-1; clone size: many; CDR3 protein: CAWSSGQNFEAFF; CDR3 DNA: TGTGCCTGGAGCTCGGGACAGAACTTTGAAGCTTTCTTT
D gene: -; V gene: TRBV24-1; J gene: TRBJ1-6; clone size: once; CDR3 protein: CATSDRAQGSSPLHF; CDR3 DNA: TGTGCCACCAGTGATCGGGCACAGGGTAGTTCACCCCTCCACTTT
D gene: TRBD2; V gene: TRBV2; J gene: TRBJ2-1; clone size: many; CDR3 protein: CASTLAGQLNEQFF; CDR3 DNA: TGTGCCAGCACTCTAGCGGGACAGTTGAATGAGCAGTTCTTC
D gene: -; V gene: TRBV7-9; J gene: TRBJ1-6; clone size: -; CDR3 protein: CASSQRGFSDSPLHF; CDR3 DNA: TGTGCCAGCAGCCAGAGGGGGTTTAGCGATTCACCCCTCCACTTT
D gene: -; V gene: TRBV19; J gene: TRBJ2-5; clone size: few; CDR3 protein: CASSSTGRIETQYF; CDR3 DNA: TGTGCCAGTAGCTCTACAGGGCGCATAGAGACCCAGTACTTC
D gene: -; V gene: TRBV20-1; J gene: TRBJ1-5; clone size: many; CDR3 protein: CSARGRLAQHF; CDR3 DNA: TGCAGTGCTAGAGGACGCCTTGCCCAGCATTTT
D gene: -; V gene: TRBV2; J gene: TRBJ1-1; clone size: -; CDR3 protein: CASSWTENTEAFF; CDR3 DNA: TGTGCCAGCTCATGGACGGAGAACACTGAAGCTTTCTTT
D gene: TRBD1; V gene: TRBV2; J gene: TRBJ1-6; clone size: few; CDR3 protein: CASRMDRASNSPLHF; CDR3 DNA: TGTGCCAGCAGGATGGACAGGGCTAGCAATTCACCCCTCCACTTT
D gene: TRBD2; V gene: TRBV6-5; J gene: TRBJ2-3; clone size: many; CDR3 protein: CASSLERGGTDTQYF; CDR3 DNA: TGTGCCAGCAGTTTGGAGCGGGGGGGCACAGATACGCAGTATTTT
D gene: TRBD1; V gene: TRBV13; J gene: TRBJ1-1; clone size: -; CDR3 protein: CASSGRSNDRANTEAFF; CDR3 DNA: TGTGCCAGCAGCGGCCGATCAAACGACAGGGCAAACACTGAAGCTTTCTTT
D gene: -; V gene: TRBV2; J gene: TRBJ2-7; clone size: -; CDR3 protein: CASSYYEQYF; CDR3 DNA: TGTGCCAGCAGTTACTACGAGCAGTACTTC
D gene: TRBD2; V gene: TRBV10-3; J gene: TRBJ2-3; clone size: -; CDR3 protein: CAISKSGGDADTQYF; CDR3 DNA: TGTGCCATCAGTAAAAGCGGGGGGGATGCAGATACGCAGTATTTT
D gene: -; V gene: TRBV7-7; J gene: TRBJ2-3; clone size: many; CDR3 protein: CASSPGQSHSDTQYF; CDR3 DNA: TGTGCCAGCAGCCCGGGCCAATCTCATTCAGATACGCAGTATTTT
D gene: -; V gene: TRBV18; J gene: TRBJ2-7; clone size: many; CDR3 protein: CASSSQDYEQYF; CDR3 DNA: TGTGCCAGCTCAAGTCAGGACTACGAGCAGTACTTC
D gene: -; V gene: TRBV6-2/TRBV6-3; J gene: TRBJ1-2; clone size: many; CDR3 protein: CASSYSKGSGSTLYGYTF; CDR3 DNA: TGTGCCAGCAGTTACTCGAAGGGATCAGGGAGCACCCTCTATGGCTACACCTTC
D gene: -; V gene: TRBV10-3; J gene: TRBJ1-2; clone size: -; CDR3 protein: CAISEVTGFDYGYTF; CDR3 DNA: TGTGCCATCAGTGAGGTCACTGGGTTTGACTATGGCTACACCTTC
D gene: -; V gene: TRBV12-3/TRBV12-4; J gene: TRBJ1-2; clone size: -; CDR3 protein: CATSPQGTNGYTF; CDR3 DNA: TGTGCCACCAGCCCGCAGGGGACCAATGGCTACACCTTC
D gene: -; V gene: TRBV25-1; J gene: TRBJ2-7; clone size: -; CDR3 protein: CASSADRVGTYEQYF; CDR3 DNA: TGTGCCAGCAGTGCAGACAGAGTAGGAACCTACGAGCAGTACTTC
D gene: -; V gene: TRBV7-2; J gene: TRBJ1-6; clone size: many; CDR3 protein: CASSLDRSSYNSPLHF; CDR3 DNA: TGTGCCAGCAGCTTGGACCGGAGCTCCTATAATTCACCCCTCCACTTT
D gene: -; V gene: TRBV15; J gene: TRBJ2-1; clone size: -; CDR3 protein: CATSQDLSSYNEQFF; CDR3 DNA: TGTGCCACCAGCCAGGACCTGAGCTCCTACAATGAGCAGTTCTTC
D gene: -; V gene: TRBV20-1; J gene: TRBJ1-1; clone size: -; CDR3 protein: CSATRDDTEAFF; CDR3 DNA: TGCAGTGCTACCAGGGACGACACTGAAGCTTTCTTT
D gene: -; V gene: TRBV6-1; J gene: TRBJ1-5; clone size: once; CDR3 protein: CASTIWDQPWHF; CDR3 DNA: TGTGCCAGCACCATCTGGGACCAGCCCTGGCATTTT
D gene: TRBD1; V gene: TRBV29-1; J gene: TRBJ1-4; clone size: many; CDR3 protein: CSVLDRGPGGEKLFF; CDR3 DNA: TGCAGCGTTTTAGACAGGGGCCCGGGCGGAGAAAAACTGTTTTTT
D gene: -; V gene: TRBV12-3/TRBV12-4; J gene: TRBJ2-1; clone size: -; CDR3 protein: CASSLSTGRNEQFF; CDR3 DNA: TGTGCCAGCAGTTTATCGACAGGACGCAATGAGCAGTTCTTC
D gene: -; V gene: TRBV15; J gene: TRBJ1-5; clone size: -; CDR3 protein: CPTSISSGNQPQRF; CDR3 DNA: TGTCCCACCAGCATAAGCAGTGGGAATCAGCCCCAGCGTTTT
D gene: -; V gene: TRBV10-3; J gene: TRBJ1-6; clone size: -; CDR3 protein: CAIRDSLAPLHF; CDR3 DNA: TGTGCCATCAGGGACAGCTTAGCACCCCTCCACTTT
D gene: -; V gene: TRBV7-3; J gene: TRBJ1-6; clone size: -; CDR3 protein: CASSQDPGAGSPLHF; CDR3 DNA: TGTGCCAGCAGCCAAGACCCCGGGGCCGGATCACCTCTCCACTTT
D gene: -; V gene: TRBV20-1; J gene: TRBJ2-7; clone size: -; CDR3 protein: CSARDEQYF; CDR3 DNA: TGCAGTGCCAGGGACGAGCAGTACTTC
D gene: TRBD2; V gene: TRBV10-3; J gene: TRBJ2-7; clone size: -; CDR3 protein: CAISELRTSGGVYEQYF; CDR3 DNA: TGTGCCATCAGTGAGCTCCGGACTAGCGGGGGGGTTTACGAGCAGTACTTC
D gene: -; V gene: TRBV2; J gene: TRBJ1-1; clone size: -; CDR3 protein: CASSEFAGAEAFF; CDR3 DNA: TGTGCCAGCAGTGAATTTGCGGGCGCTGAAGCTTTCTTT
D gene: TRBD1; V gene: TRBV18; J gene: TRBJ1-5; clone size: many; CDR3 protein: CASSPPGQGNQPQHF; CDR3 DNA: TGTGCCAGCTCACCGCCGGGACAGGGGAATCAGCCCCAGCATTTT
D gene: -; V gene: TRBV4-2; J gene: TRBJ1-2; clone size: -; CDR3 protein: CASSHMGRDNYGYTF; CDR3 DNA: TGTGCCAGCAGCCATATGGGCAGGGATAACTATGGCTACACCTTC
D gene: TRBD1; V gene: TRBV6-5; J gene: TRBJ1-2; clone size: many; CDR3 protein: CASSYSDRVDYGYTF; CDR3 DNA: TGTGCCAGCAGTTACTCGGACAGGGTGGACTATGGCTACACCTTC
D gene: TRBD1; V gene: TRBV19; J gene: TRBJ1-1; clone size: few; CDR3 protein: CASSFRTGGMNTEAFF; CDR3 DNA: TGTGCCAGTAGTTTTCGGACAGGGGGAATGAACACTGAAGCTTTCTTT
D gene: TRBD2; V gene: TRBV10-2; J gene: TRBJ2-7; clone size: -; CDR3 protein: CASSEAGHLTYERYF; CDR3 DNA: TGCGCCAGCAGTGAAGCGGGGCATCTTACCTACGAGCGGTACTTC